This T cell receptor beta chain stems from a study of shared clonotypes between healthy human individuals. Of note for this clone: Its specificity is not known.

Whole-study results and caveats: Estimated richness values were generally larger in naive subsets than in memory subsets.

CDR1 and CDR2 from the germline V gene are KGHSY and FQNENV. The CDR3 runs to 16 residues. The germline V and J ends were trimmed by 3 bases and 7 bases, with 19 bases remaining between them. Method: immunoSEQ multiplex PCR; TCRdb's copy keeps in-frame clones and lacks some. The top ten hold less than 1.5% of the sample, which has 850,000 to 1,200,000 clones, approximately 76% seen once. The sample consisted of memory CD4+ T cells sorted from blood. The subset denotes: CD45RA-negative fraction. The source of this sequence is a man in his late teens or twenties in good health. The V and J genes are TRBV16 and TRBJ1-5; D gene uncertain. CDR3 region: CASSQIIGPFRQPQHF. CDR3 nucleotides: TGTGCCAGCAGCCAGATCATTGGGCCTTTTCGACAGCCCCAGCATTTT. The full variable domain, with the rest looked up from reference TRBV16 and TRBJ1-5, is GEEVAQTPKHLVRGEGQKAKLYCAPIKGHSYVFWYQQVLKNEFKFLISFQNENVFDETGMPKERFSAKCLPNSPCSLEIQATKLEDSAVYFCASSQIIGPFRQPQHFGDGTRLSIL.